These 4 T cell receptor beta chains were all obtained from the same sample, sequenced in a study of cytomegalovirus exposure and HLA in healthy donors. PCR involved 60 Vbeta and 13 Jbeta primers. TCRdb's copy holds only in-frame clones and misses some; the assay was immunoSEQ multiplex PCR. The sample records some 150,000 clones, 80% to 90% being singletons. The sequenced sample consisted of PBMCs. These receptors all come from a woman aged 18-29 years in good health and CMV-seropositive.

This clone is a singleton in its sample. The chain combines TRBV15 with TRBJ2-2; D might be TRBD2 (7 bases). The ends were cut back, 0 bases at V and 7 bases at J, with 15 bases in the middle. Germline V gives CDR1 LNHNV, CDR2 YYDKDF (reference sequence). The CDR3 is 16 residues long. CDR3 protein: CATSRDQGGGHGELFF. CDR3 DNA sequence: TGTGCCACCAGCAGAGATCAAGGGGGGGGTCACGGGGAGCTGTTTTTT.

The gene calls are TRBV6-6 and TRBJ1-5; 11 nucleotides align to TRBD1. The V and J ends lost 5 bases and 6 bases, in that order; junction bases with no gene match: 6. Per the germline V gene, CDR1 is MNHNY and CDR2 is SVGAGI (reference sequence). The CDR3 is 15 residues long. The CDR3 protein is CASSEPGQGVQPQHF. CDR3 coding DNA: TGTGCCAGCAGTGAGCCGGGACAGGGGGTTCAGCCCCAGCATTTT.

The rearrangement joins TRBV6-1 to TRBJ1-3; tentative D call: TRBD1 (5 bases). Germline values: CDR1 MNHNS, CDR2 SASEGT. Trimming removed 1 base from V and 4 bases from J, with 11 bases in between. This CDR3 is 15 amino acids long. The CDR3 sequence: CASSEGRVAGNTIYF. Written as DNA, the CDR3 is TGTGCCAGCAGTGAAGGCAGGGTGGCGGGAAACACCATATATTTT.

The rearrangement links TRBV6-1 to TRBJ1-2, with 10 bases identical to TRBD1. V shed 3 bases and J 5 bases; nucleotides not matched to a gene: 3. The germline V gene has CDR1 MNHNS and CDR2 SASEGT. CDR3 length: 14 amino acids. CDR3 sequence (DNA): TGTGCCAGCAGTGATATGGGACAGGGGTATGGCTACACCTTC. Translation gives CASSDMGQGYGYTF.